This T cell receptor (beta chain) was captured by sequencing in a study of blood T cell repertoires in COVID-19. Study in general: The United States, Italy and Spain provided the acute and convalescent COVID-19 samples. PBMCs, B-cell-depleted T cells, or T cells were the source of the cDNA or gDNA that made up the material.

Seattle researchers signed up patients amid active infection and tracked them longitudinally. Germline V gives CDR1 SGDLS, CDR2 YYNGEE. The CDR3 is 14 residues long. The V gene end was trimmed by 0 bases and the J gene end by 6 bases; junction bases not matched to a gene: 5. In the original analysis: For nucleated cells, counts were estimated from reference gene primer amplification. TCRdb's table, derived via immunoSEQ multiplex PCR, lists solely in-frame clones and lacks some. V, J and clone size derive from that table, while D and trimming were established from the DNA sequence. The sample lists approximately 500,000 clones; less than 90% were seen once.

The chain combines TRBV9 with TRBJ1-2; the match to TRBD1 covers 7 bases. The receptor's source is a woman in her 50s with COVID-19, enrolled during active disease. Input material: peripheral blood. CDR3 coding DNA: TGTGCCAGCAGCGTAGGACAGGGCGGTAATGGCTACACCTTC. Its translation is CASSVGQGGNGYTF. The whole variable domain, filled in from reference TRBV9 and TRBJ1-2, reads DSGVTQTPKHLITATGQRVTLRCSPRSGDLSVYWYQQSLDQGLQFLIQYYNGEERAKGNILERFSAQQFPDLHSELNLSSLELGDSALYFCASSVGQGGNGYTFGSGTRLTVV.